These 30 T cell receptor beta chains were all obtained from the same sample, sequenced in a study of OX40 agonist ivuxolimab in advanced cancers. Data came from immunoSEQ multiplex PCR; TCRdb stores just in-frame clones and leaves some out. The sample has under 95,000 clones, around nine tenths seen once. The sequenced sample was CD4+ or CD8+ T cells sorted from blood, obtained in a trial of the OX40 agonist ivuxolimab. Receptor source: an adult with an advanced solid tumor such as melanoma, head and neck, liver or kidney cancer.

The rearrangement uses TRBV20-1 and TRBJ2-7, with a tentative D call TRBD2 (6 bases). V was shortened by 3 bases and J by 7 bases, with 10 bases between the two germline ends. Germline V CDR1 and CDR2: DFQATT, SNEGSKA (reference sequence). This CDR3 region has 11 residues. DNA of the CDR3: TGCAGTGCTAGCGGGAGTAGGGAGCAGTACTTC. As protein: CSASGSREQYF.

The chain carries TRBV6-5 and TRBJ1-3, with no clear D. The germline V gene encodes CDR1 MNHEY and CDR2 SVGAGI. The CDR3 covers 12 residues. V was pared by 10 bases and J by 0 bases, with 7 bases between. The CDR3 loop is CATHSSGNTIYF. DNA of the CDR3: TGTGCCACCCACAGCTCTGGAAACACCATATATTTT.

This CDR3 reads CASSRDRGETQYF. DNA of the CDR3: TGCGCCAGCAGCCGGGACAGAGGGGAGACCCAGTACTTC. This chain links TRBV5-1 with TRBJ2-5; 7 bases agree with TRBD1. CDR3 length: 13 residues. The J segment lost 5 bases and the V segment lost 4 bases, leaving 5 bases of the junction unmatched. Germline V CDR1 and CDR2: SGHRS, YFSETQ.

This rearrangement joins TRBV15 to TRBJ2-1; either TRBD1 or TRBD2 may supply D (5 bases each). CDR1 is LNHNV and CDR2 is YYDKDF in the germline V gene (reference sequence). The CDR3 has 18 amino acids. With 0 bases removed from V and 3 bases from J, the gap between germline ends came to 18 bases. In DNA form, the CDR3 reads TGTGCCACCAGCAGAGATTTACCCCCTGTTGGGGGCTACAATGAGCAGTTCTTC. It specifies CATSRDLPPVGGYNEQFF.

The CDR3 DNA is TGTGCCAGCGCGGGGACTAGCGGGGAGACCCAGTACTTC. It yields the protein CASAGTSGETQYF. The chain uses TRBV19 and TRBJ2-5; 12 bases are a match to TRBD2. Trimming at V came to 9 bases and at J to 5 bases, leaving 4 bases not matched to a gene. CDR1 LNHDA and CDR2 SQIVND come from the germline V gene (reference sequence). This CDR3 comprises 13 residues.

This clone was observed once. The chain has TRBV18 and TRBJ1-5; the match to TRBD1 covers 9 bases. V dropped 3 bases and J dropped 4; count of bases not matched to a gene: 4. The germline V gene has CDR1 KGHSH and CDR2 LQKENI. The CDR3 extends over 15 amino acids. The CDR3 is CASSPQGQGNQPQHF. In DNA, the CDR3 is TGTGCCAGCTCACCTCAAGGACAGGGGAATCAGCCCCAGCATTTT.

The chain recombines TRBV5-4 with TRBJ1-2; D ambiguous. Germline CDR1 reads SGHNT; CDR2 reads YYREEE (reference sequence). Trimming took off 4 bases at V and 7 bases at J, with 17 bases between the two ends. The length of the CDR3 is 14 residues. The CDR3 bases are TGTGCCAGCAGCAATTCAAGGTCTCTGACTGGCTACACCTTC. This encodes CASSNSRSLTGYTF. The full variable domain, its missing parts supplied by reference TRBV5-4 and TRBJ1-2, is ETGVTQSPTHLIKTRGQQVTLRCSSQSGHNTVSWYQQALGQGPQFIFQYYREEENGRGNFPPRFSGLQFPNYSSELNVNALELDDSALYLCASSNSRSLTGYTFGSGTRLTVV.

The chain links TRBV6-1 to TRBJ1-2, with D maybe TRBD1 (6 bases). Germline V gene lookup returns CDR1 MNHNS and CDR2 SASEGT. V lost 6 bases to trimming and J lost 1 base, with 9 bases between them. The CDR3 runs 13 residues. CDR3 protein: CASRPGDNYGYTF. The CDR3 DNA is TGTGCCAGCAGGCCAGGGGATAACTATGGCTACACCTTC.

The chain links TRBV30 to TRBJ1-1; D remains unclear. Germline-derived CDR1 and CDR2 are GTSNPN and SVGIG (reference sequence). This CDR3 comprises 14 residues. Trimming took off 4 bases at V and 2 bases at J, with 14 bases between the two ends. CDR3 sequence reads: CAWTWRTLNTEAFF. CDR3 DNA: TGTGCCTGGACCTGGCGGACCCTTAACACTGAAGCTTTCTTT.

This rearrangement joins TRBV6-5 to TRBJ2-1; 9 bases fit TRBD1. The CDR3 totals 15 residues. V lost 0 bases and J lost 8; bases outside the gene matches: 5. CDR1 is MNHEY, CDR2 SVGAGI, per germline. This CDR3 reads CASSYSSGTGYEQFF. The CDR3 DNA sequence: TGTGCCAGCAGTTACTCCTCCGGGACAGGGTATGAGCAGTTCTTC.

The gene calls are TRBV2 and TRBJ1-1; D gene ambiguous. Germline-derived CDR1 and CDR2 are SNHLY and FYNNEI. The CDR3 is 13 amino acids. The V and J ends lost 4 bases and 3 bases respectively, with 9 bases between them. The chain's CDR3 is CASSVYSYTEAFF. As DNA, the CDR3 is TGTGCCAGCAGTGTGTACAGCTACACTGAAGCTTTCTTT.

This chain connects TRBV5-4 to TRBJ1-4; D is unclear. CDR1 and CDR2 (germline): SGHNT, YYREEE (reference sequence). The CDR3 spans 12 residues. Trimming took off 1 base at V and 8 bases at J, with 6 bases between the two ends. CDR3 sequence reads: CASSLPREKLFF. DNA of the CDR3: TGTGCCAGCAGCTTGCCCCGGGAAAAACTGTTTTTT.

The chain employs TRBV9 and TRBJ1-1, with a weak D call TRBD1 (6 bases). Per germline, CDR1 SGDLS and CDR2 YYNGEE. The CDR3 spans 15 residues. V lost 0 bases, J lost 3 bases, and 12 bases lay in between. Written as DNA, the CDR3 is TGTGCCAGCAGCGTAGTGACTGGGGGGCACACTGAAGCTTTCTTT. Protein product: CASSVVTGGHTEAFF.

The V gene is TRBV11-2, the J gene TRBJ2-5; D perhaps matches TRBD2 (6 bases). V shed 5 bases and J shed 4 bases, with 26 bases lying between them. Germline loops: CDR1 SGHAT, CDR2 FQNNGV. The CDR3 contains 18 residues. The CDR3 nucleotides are TGTGCCAGCAGCCCTTTTTTTTCTACTAGCCAGATAGGAGAGACCCAGTACTTC. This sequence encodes CASSPFFSTSQIGETQYF.

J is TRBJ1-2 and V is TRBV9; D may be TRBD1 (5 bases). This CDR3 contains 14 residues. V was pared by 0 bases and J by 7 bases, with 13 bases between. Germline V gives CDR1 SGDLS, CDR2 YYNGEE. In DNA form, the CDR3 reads TGTGCCAGCAGCGTAGGTGGGGGAGCAGGTGGCTACACCTTC. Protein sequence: CASSVGGGAGGYTF.

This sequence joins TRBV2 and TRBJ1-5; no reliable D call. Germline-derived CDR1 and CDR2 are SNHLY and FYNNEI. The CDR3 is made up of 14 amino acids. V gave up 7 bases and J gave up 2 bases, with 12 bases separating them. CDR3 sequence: CASTQGYGNQPQHF. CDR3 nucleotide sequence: TGTGCCAGCACCCAAGGGTATGGCAATCAGCCCCAGCATTTT. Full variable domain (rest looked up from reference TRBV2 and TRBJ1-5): EPEVTQTPSHQVTQMGQEVILRCVPISNHLYFYWYRQILGQKVEFLVSFYNNEISEKSEIFDDQFSVERPDGSNFTLKIRSTKLEDSAMYFCASTQGYGNQPQHFGDGTRLSIL.

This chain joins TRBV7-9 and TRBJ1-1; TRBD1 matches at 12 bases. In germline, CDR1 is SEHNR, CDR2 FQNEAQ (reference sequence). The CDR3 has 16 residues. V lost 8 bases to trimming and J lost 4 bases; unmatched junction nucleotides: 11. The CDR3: CASDPGQGARSTEAFF. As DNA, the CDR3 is TGTGCCAGCGATCCGGGACAGGGGGCTAGGAGCACTGAAGCTTTCTTT.

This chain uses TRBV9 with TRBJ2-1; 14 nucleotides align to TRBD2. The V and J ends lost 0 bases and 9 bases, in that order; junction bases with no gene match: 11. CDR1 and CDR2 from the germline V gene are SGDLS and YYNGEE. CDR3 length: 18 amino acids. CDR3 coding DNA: TGTGCCAGCAGCGTAGCTACTCGACTAGCGGGAGGGCCGGGTGAGCAGTTCTTC. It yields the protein CASSVATRLAGGPGEQFF.

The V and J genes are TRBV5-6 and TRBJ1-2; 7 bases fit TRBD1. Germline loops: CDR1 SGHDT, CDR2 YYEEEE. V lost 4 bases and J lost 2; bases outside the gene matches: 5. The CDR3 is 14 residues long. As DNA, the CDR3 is TGTGCCAGCAGCCTACTGACAGGGAACTATGGCTACACCTTC. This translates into CASSLLTGNYGYTF.

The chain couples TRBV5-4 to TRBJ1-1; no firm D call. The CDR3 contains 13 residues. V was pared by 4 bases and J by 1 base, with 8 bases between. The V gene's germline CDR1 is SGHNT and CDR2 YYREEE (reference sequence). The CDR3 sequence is CASSVDKNTEAFF. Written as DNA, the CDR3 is TGTGCCAGCAGCGTCGACAAGAACACTGAAGCTTTCTTT.

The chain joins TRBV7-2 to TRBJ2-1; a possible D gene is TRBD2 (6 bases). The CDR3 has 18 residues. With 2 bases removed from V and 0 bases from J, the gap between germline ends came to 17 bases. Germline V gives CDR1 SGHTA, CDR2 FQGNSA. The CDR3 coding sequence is TGTGCCAGCAGCTTACAAGGGAGGCCCCGGAGCTCCTACAATGAGCAGTTCTTC. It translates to CASSLQGRPRSSYNEQFF. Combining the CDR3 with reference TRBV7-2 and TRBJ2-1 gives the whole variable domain GAGVSQSPSNKVTEKGKDVELRCDPISGHTALYWYRQSLGQGLEFLIYFQGNSAPDKSGLPSDRFSAERTGGSVSTLTIQRTQQEDSAVYLCASSLQGRPRSSYNEQFFGPGTRLTVL.

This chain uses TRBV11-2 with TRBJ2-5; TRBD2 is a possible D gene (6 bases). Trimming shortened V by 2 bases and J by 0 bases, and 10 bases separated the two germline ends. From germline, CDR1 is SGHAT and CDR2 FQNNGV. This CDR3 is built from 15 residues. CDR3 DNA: TGTGCCAGCAGCTTACGCGGGACGAACCAAGAGACCCAGTACTTC. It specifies CASSLRGTNQETQYF.

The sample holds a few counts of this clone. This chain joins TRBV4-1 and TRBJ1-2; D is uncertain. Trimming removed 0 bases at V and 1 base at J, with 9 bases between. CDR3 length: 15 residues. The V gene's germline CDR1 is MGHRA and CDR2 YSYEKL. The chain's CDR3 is CASSQEASLNYGYTF. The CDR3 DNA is TGCGCCAGCAGCCAAGAGGCTTCCCTTAACTATGGCTACACCTTC.

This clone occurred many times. CDR3 in amino acids: CASSDVSTEAFF. As DNA, the CDR3 is TGCGCCAGCAGCGACGTGTCCACTGAAGCTTTCTTT. The genes are TRBV10-2 and TRBJ1-1; D is uncertain. The V gene's germline CDR1 is WSHSY and CDR2 SAAADI. The length of the CDR3 is 12 residues. V lost 6 bases, J lost 4 bases, and 9 bases lay in between.

The CDR3 protein is CAIRGLPGLAGGTDTQYF. CDR3 bases: TGTGCCATCAGGGGCTTACCCGGACTAGCGGGGGGCACAGATACGCAGTATTTT. The rearrangement joins TRBV10-3 to TRBJ2-3; 13 bases map to TRBD2. V shed 6 bases and J 1 base; nucleotides not matched to a gene: 10. Germline V CDR1 and CDR2: ENHRY, SYGVKD. The length of the CDR3 is 18 residues.

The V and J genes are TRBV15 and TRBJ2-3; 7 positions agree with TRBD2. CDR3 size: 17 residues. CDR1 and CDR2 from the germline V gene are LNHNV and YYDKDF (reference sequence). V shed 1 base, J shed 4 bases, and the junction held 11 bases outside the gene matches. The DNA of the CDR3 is TGTGCCACCAGCAGAGGGGGTGTGCGGGGAGGGGCAGATACGCAGTATTTT. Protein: CATSRGGVRGGADTQYF.

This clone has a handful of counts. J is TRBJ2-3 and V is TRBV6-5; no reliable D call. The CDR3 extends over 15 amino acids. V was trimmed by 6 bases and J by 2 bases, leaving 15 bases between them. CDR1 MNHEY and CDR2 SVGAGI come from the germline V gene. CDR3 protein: CASSDTTHYTDTQYF. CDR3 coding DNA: TGTGCCAGCAGCGACACGACACACTACACAGATACGCAGTATTTT.

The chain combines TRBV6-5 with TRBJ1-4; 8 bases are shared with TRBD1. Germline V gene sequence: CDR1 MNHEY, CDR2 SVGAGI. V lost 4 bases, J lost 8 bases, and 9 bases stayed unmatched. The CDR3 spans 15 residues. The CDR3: CASSLWTGREEKLFF. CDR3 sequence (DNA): TGTGCCAGCAGTTTGTGGACAGGGAGGGAGGAAAAACTGTTTTTT.

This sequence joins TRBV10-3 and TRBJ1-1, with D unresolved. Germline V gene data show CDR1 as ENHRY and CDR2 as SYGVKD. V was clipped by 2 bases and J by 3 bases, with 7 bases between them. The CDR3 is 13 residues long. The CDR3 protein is CAISESGDTEAFF. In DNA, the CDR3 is TGTGCCATCAGTGAGAGCGGGGACACTGAAGCTTTCTTT.

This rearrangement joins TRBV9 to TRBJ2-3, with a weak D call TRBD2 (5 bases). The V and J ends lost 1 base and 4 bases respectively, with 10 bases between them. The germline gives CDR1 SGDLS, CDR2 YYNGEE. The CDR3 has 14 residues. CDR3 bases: TGTGCCAGCAGCGTATCCCCGGGGTCAGATACGCAGTATTTT. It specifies CASSVSPGSDTQYF.